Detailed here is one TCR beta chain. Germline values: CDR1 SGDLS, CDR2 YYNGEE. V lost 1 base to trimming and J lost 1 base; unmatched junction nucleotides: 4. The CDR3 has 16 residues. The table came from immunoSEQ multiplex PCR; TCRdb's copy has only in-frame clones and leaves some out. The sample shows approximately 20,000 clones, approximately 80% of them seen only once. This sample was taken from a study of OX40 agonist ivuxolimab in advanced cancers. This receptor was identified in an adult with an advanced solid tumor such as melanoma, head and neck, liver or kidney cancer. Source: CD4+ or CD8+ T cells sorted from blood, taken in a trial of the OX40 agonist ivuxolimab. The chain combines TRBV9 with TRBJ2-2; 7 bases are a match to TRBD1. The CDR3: CASSVRGHVNTGELFF. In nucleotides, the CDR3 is TGTGCCAGCAGCGTAAGGGGGCACGTGAACACCGGGGAGCTGTTTTTT. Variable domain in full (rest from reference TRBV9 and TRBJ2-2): DSGVTQTPKHLITATGQRVTLRCSPRSGDLSVYWYQQSLDQGLQFLIQYYNGEERAKGNILERFSAQQFPDLHSELNLSSLELGDSALYFCASSVRGHVNTGELFFGEGSRLTVL.